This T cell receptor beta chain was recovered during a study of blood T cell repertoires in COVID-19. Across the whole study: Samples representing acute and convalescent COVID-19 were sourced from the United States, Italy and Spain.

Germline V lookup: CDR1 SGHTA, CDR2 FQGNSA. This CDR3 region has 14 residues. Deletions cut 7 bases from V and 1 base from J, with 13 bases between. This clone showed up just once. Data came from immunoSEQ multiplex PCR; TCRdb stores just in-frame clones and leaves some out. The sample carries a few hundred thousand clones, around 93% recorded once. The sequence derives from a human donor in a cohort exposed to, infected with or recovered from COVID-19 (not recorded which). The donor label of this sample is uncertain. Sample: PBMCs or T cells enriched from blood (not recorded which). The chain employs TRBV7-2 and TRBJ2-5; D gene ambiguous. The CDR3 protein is CASTPDTFQETQYF. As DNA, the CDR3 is TGTGCCAGCACCCCCGACACCTTCCAAGAGACCCAGTACTTC.